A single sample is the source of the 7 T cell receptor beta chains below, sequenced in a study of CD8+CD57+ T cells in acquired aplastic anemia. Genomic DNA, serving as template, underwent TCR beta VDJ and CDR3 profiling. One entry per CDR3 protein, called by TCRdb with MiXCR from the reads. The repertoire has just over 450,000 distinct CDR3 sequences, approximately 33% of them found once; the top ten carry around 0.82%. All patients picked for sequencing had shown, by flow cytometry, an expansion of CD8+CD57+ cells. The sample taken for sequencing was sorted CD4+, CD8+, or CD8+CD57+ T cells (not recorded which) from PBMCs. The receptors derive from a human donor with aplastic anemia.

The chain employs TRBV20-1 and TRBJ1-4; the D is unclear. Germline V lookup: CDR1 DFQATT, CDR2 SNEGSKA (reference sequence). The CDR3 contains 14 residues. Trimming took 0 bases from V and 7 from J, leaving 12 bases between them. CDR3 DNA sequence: TGCAGTGCTAGAGATCAGCCCTGGAGTGAAAAACTGTTTTTT. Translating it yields CSARDQPWSEKLFF.

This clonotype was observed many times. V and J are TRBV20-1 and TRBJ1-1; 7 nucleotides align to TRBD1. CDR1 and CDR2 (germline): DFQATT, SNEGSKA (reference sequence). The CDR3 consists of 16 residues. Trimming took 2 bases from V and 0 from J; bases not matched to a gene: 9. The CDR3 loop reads CSARSLQGTMNTEAFF. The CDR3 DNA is TGCAGTGCTAGAAGCCTACAGGGGACGATGAACACTGAAGCTTTCTTT.

For the CDR3, the DNA is TGTGCCATCAGTGAACGAGGACAGGGGGGCGGAGAGACCCAGTACTTC. This codes for CAISERGQGGGETQYF. V gene TRBV10-3 combines with J gene TRBJ2-5; 10 bases line up with TRBD1. Trimming at V came to 3 bases and at J to 4 bases, leaving 8 bases not matched to a gene. The germline V gene encodes CDR1 ENHRY and CDR2 SYGVKD. The CDR3 spans 16 residues.

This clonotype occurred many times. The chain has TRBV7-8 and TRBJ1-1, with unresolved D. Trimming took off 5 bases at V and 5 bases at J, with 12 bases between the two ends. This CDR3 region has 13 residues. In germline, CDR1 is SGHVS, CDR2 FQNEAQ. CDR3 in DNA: TGTGCCAGCAGCCCAAGAAGTCGGACTGAAGCTTTCTTT. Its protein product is CASSPRSRTEAFF.

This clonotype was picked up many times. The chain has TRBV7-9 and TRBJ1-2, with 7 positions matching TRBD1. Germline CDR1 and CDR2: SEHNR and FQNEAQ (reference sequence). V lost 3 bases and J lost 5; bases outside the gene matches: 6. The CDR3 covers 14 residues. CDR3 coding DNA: TGTGCCAGCAGCTTCGGGGGACAGATTTATGGCTACACCTTC. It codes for CASSFGGQIYGYTF.

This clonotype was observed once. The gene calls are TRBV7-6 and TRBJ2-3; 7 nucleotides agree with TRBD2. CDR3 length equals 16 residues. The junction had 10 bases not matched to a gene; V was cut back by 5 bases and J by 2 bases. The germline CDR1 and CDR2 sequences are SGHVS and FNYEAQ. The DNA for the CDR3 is TGTGCCAGCAGCGTCTGGGCGGGGGTAGACACAGATACGCAGTATTTT. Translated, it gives CASSVWAGVDTDTQYF.

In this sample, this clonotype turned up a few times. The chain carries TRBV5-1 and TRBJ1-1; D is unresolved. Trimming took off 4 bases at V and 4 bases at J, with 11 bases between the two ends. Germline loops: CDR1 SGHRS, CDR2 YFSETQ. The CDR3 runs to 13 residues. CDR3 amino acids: CASSPLTGTEAFF. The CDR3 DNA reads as TGCGCCAGCAGCCCACTGACGGGCACTGAAGCTTTCTTT.